Listed below are T cell receptor beta chains from one sample, sequenced in a study of blood T cell repertoires in COVID-19. Only in-frame clones appear in the TCRdb table, and some are missing; sequencing was by immunoSEQ multiplex PCR. The sample has 200,000 to 300,000 clones, 88% seen once; the top ten hold 0.99%. The sequenced material came from peripheral blood. These TCRs come from a woman aged 40 to 55 who had recovered from COVID-19. Each CDR3 is given with its conserved first and last residue. The D gene is left open where the match is weak. Clone size is given for some rows only: seen once, a few or many times, or a class if the clone is expanded.

CDR3 DNA	CDR3 protein	CDR3 length	clone size	V gene	J gene	D gene
TGTGCCAGCAGCTTAGGTCTTAGCGGCCACAATGAGCAGTTCTTC	CASSLGLSGHNEQFF	15	-	TRBV11-2	TRBJ2-1	-
TGTGCCAGTAGTCCCGGGAGGCCGGTTCGCACGCAGTATTTT	CASSPGRPVRTQYF	14	-	TRBV19	TRBJ2-3	TRBD2
TGTGCCTGGAGCGCCCTGCGGGGCATCTATGGCTACACCTTC	CAWSALRGIYGYTF	14	-	TRBV30	TRBJ1-2	-
TGTGCCAGCAGCCGGGGGCGGTGCTCTGGGGCCAACGTCCTGACTTTC	CASSRGRCSGANVLTF	16	-	TRBV3-1/TRBV3-2	TRBJ2-6	-
TGTGCCAGCTCACCACGAGGGACTAGCTGGGACATTCAGTACTTC	CASSPRGTSWDIQYF	15	-	TRBV18	TRBJ2-4	TRBD2
TGTGCTAGTGGTTTGTCCGACTCCACAGATACGCAGTATTTT	CASGLSDSTDTQYF	14	-	TRBV12-5	TRBJ2-3	-
TGTGCCTGGAGTGTACTCGATGGTATAGGGGTGGGGTTCTTC	CAWSVLDGIGVGFF	14	-	TRBV30	TRBJ2-1	-
TGTGCCAGCAGCCCCGGACAGGGACAAAATCAGCCCCAGCATTTT	CASSPGQGQNQPQHF	15	-	TRBV6-5	TRBJ1-5	TRBD1
TGTGCCAGTAGACTAGCGTCCCTATCTCTCGGCGCAGATACGCAGTATTTT	CASRLASLSLGADTQYF	17	-	TRBV19	TRBJ2-3	TRBD2
TGTGCCAGCAGTTCGGGGATAGTGGGCCAAGAGACCCAGTACTTC	CASSSGIVGQETQYF	15	few	TRBV27	TRBJ2-5	-
TGTGCCAGCAGTTACCGGGGGGCAGGGTCGGGAAACACCATATATTTT	CASSYRGAGSGNTIYF	16	-	TRBV6-5	TRBJ1-3	-
TGTGCCAGCAGCCCAACAGGGGGCAATCAGCCCCAGCATTTT	CASSPTGGNQPQHF	14	once	TRBV11-1	TRBJ1-5	TRBD1
TGTGCCAGCAGCTTAATTGGGGGCGGGGGCTCCTACGAGCAGTACTTC	CASSLIGGGGSYEQYF	16	-	TRBV7-3	TRBJ2-7	-
TGTGCCAGCTCCCCAGGAGGCTCCCGGGAGCAGTACTTC	CASSPGGSREQYF	13	-	TRBV25-1	TRBJ2-7	-
TGTGCCAGCATTGTGGCGGGCAGCTATAATTCACCCCTCCACTTT	CASIVAGSYNSPLHF	15	-	TRBV6-5	TRBJ1-6	-
TGTGCCAGCAGGCCCGTGGGTCACGGGGAGACCCAGTACTTC	CASRPVGHGETQYF	14	-	TRBV6-6	TRBJ2-5	-
TGTGCCAGCAGCTTGGTACACCGCACCGGGGAGCTGTTTTTT	CASSLVHRTGELFF	14	few	TRBV5-4	TRBJ2-2	-
TGTGCCAGCGGACTAGCGGGATCCGGGGAGCTGTTTTTT	CASGLAGSGELFF	13	-	TRBV12-3/TRBV12-4	TRBJ2-2	TRBD2
TGTGCCAGCAGAGCATACGGACAGGGTGGGGGAAGCTCCTATAATTCACCCCTCCACTTT	CASRAYGQGGGSSYNSPLHF	20	-	TRBV7-3	TRBJ1-6	TRBD1
TGTGCCAGCAGCCCCCCGGACTCAACAGATACGCAGTATTTT	CASSPPDSTDTQYF	14	-	TRBV3-1/TRBV3-2	TRBJ2-3	-
TGTGCCAGCAGCCAAGAGGGGACCTCGCGGGAAGGGCAGTACTTC	CASSQEGTSREGQYF	15	-	TRBV3-1/TRBV3-2	TRBJ2-7	-
TGTGCCAGCAGCCCCTCCTCGGCGGACCAAGAGACCCAGTACTTC	CASSPSSADQETQYF	15	-	TRBV2	TRBJ2-5	-
TGTGCCAGCAGCGGGGGCCCAGGGGGCCGGGAAAAACTGTTTTTT	CASSGGPGGREKLFF	15	-	TRBV9	TRBJ1-4	TRBD1
TGCGCCAGCAGCCCCAGGAGACAGTCAACTAATGAAAAACTGTTTTTT	CASSPRRQSTNEKLFF	16	few	TRBV4-1	TRBJ1-4	-
TGTGCCAGCTTGAGCGGGAGTCGAGGGGGTTCGTCCGGGGAGCTGTTTTTT	CASLSGSRGGSSGELFF	17	-	TRBV7-8	TRBJ2-2	TRBD2
TGTGCCAGCAGCCACCAGGGGGGCAATCAGCCCCAGCATTTT	CASSHQGGNQPQHF	14	-	TRBV6-2/TRBV6-3	TRBJ1-5	TRBD1
TGTGCCAGCAGTCCACATGGGGCCGGCACTGAAGCTTTCTTT	CASSPHGAGTEAFF	14	-	TRBV27	TRBJ1-1	-
TGTGCCAGCGGTGCGGGAGAGCTCAATGAGCAGTTCTTC	CASGAGELNEQFF	13	-	TRBV9	TRBJ2-1	TRBD2
TGTGCCAGCAGCTTGGGGTCTGTTCGGGGTCAGCCCCAGCATTTT	CASSLGSVRGQPQHF	15	-	TRBV5-8	TRBJ1-5	-
TGTGCCAGCAGCCATGGTTCGACAACGCAGTATTTT	CASSHGSTTQYF	12	-	TRBV3-1/TRBV3-2	TRBJ2-3	-
TGTGCCAGCAGCCCCTCGGGGAATGAGCAGTTCTTC	CASSPSGNEQFF	12	once	TRBV9	TRBJ2-1	-
TGTGCCAGCAGCTTATCAAGGGGCGCTGGTGGCTACACCTTC	CASSLSRGAGGYTF	14	-	TRBV7-8	TRBJ1-2	-
TGTGCCAGCAGTCCGACTAGCGGTGCGGGCAATGAGCAGTTCTTC	CASSPTSGAGNEQFF	15	-	TRBV27	TRBJ2-1	TRBD2
TGTGCCAGCAGCAGGTCGGGGGACACTGAAGCTTTCTTT	CASSRSGDTEAFF	13	-	TRBV6-5	TRBJ1-1	-
TGTGCCAGCAGTCCCAGGGTCTGGCCGCTTGAAGCCAACGTCCTGACTTTC	CASSPRVWPLEANVLTF	17	-	TRBV6-2/TRBV6-3	TRBJ2-6	-
TGCAGTGCTAGTAGGTCCCGGACAGTTGGGTATGAAAAACTGTTTTTT	CSASRSRTVGYEKLFF	16	-	TRBV20-1	TRBJ1-4	-